This T cell receptor (beta chain) was retrieved from a study of shared clonotypes between healthy human individuals. Study-wide context: A couple of female and a few male donors aged 18 to 49 were enrolled.

Points from the study as a whole: Clonotype sharing across donors was expected to vary with sequencing depth.

Concerning this clone itself: Its antigen is currently unknown.

It was into CD45RA+ naive and CD45RA-negative memory subsets that the CD4+ cells were split. Methods used by the authors: ImmunoSEQ junction-only sequences lacked quality scores, so their filtering differed. Some clones are missing from TCRdb's copy, which holds only in-frame ones; the method was immunoSEQ multiplex PCR. The V and J calls and clone size were taken over from that table, and D and trimming were inferred from the DNA. This sample has roughly 2.5 million clones; 90% to 95% occur once, and the top ten carry about 0.13%. Per the germline V gene, CDR1 is SNHLY and CDR2 is FYNNEI. The V gene end was trimmed by 8 bases and the J gene end by 0 bases; junction bases not matched to a gene: 4. The CDR3 contains 15 residues.

The source material was naive CD4+ T cells sorted from blood. The subset here: CD45RA+ positively selected. The receptor was isolated from a man aged 18 to 29 in good health. The chain carries TRBV2 and TRBJ1-4; TRBD1 agrees at 9 bases. In nucleotides, the CDR3 is TGTGCCAGCGCGGGACAGGGCACAACTAATGAAAAACTGTTTTTT. Protein: CASAGQGTTNEKLFF.